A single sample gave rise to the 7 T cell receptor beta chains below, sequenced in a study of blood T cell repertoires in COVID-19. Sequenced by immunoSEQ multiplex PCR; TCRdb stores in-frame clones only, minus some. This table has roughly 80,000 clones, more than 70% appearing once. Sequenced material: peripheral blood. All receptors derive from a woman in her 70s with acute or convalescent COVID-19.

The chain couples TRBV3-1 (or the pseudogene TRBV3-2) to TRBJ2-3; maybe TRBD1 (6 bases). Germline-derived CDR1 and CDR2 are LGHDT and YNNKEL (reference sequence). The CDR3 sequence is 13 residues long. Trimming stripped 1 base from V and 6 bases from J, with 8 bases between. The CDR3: CASSQVQGDTQYF. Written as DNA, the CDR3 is TGTGCCAGCAGCCAAGTCCAGGGGGATACGCAGTATTTT.

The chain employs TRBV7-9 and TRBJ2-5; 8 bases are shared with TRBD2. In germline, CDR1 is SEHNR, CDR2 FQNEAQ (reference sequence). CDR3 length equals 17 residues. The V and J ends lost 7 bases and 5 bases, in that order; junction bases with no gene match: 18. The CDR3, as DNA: TGTGCCAGCAATCTTGGGGTAGCGGGAACCAAAGCGGAGACCCAGTACTTC. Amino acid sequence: CASNLGVAGTKAETQYF.

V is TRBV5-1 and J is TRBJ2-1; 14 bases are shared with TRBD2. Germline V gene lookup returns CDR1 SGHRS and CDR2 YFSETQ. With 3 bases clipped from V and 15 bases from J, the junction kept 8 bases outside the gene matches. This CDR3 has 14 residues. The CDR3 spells CASSSGLAGGRLFF. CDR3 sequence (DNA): TGCGCCAGCAGCTCCGGACTAGCGGGGGGTAGGCTGTTCTTC.

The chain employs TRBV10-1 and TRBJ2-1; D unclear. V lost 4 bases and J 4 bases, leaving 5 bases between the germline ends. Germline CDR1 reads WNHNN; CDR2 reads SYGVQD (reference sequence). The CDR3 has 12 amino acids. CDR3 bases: TGCGCCAGCAGTGTACAGTACAATGAGCAGTTCTTC. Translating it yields CASSVQYNEQFF.

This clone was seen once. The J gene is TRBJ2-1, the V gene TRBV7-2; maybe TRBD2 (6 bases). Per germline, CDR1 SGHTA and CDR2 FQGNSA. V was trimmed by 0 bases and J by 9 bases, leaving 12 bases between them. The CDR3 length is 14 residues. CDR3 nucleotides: TGTGCCAGCAGCTTAGCAAGGGTGGGGGGTGAGCAGTTCTTC. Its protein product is CASSLARVGGEQFF.

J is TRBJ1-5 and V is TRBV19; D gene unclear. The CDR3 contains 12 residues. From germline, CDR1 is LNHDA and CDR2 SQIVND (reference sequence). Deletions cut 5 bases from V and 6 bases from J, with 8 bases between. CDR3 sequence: CASSDGGQPQHF. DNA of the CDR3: TGTGCCAGTAGTGACGGAGGTCAGCCCCAGCATTTT.

CDR3 nucleotide sequence: TGCGCCAGCAGCTCGACAGGGGGAATCACAGATACGCAGTATTTT. Its protein is CASSSTGGITDTQYF. The chain has TRBV5-1 and TRBJ2-3, with TRBD1 matching 9 bases. V trimming: 3 bases; J trimming: 2 bases; junction bases outside the gene matches: 4. The CDR3 contains 15 residues. The germline V gene encodes CDR1 SGHRS and CDR2 YFSETQ.